The next 6 T cell receptor beta chains were all read from a single sample in a study of cytomegalovirus exposure and HLA in healthy donors (dated by TCRdb to 2016 to 2017). Libraries were built with the immunoSEQ multiplex PCR assay. For the multiplex PCR, a mixture combining 60 forward primers for TCR Vbeta segments and 13 reverse primers for TCR Jbeta segments was used. In its TCRdb copy, this immuneACCESS table keeps in-frame sequences only and misses some clones. Where compared with another copy, unresolved V genes explain less than half of these, and the others have no known cause. The table for this sample shows some 41,000 clones. Of the sample, 6.2% falls within the top ten clones. The sequenced sample consisted of PBMCs. These receptors were taken from a man in his thirties or forties in good health and CMV-seronegative.

The V gene is TRBV4-1, the J gene TRBJ2-1; unclear D gene. The germline V gene encodes CDR1 MGHRA and CDR2 YSYEKL. The CDR3 has 13 residues. V lost 4 bases, J lost 10 bases, and 14 bases lay in between. The CDR3: CASSRVDLREQFF. The CDR3 DNA reads as TGCGCCAGCAGCCGCGTAGATCTCCGAGAGCAGTTCTTC.

This chain links TRBV5-4 with TRBJ2-7, with TRBD1 matching over 8 bases. This CDR3 is 14 amino acids long. The germline V gene encodes CDR1 SGHNT and CDR2 YYREEE (reference sequence). The junction had 7 bases not matched to a gene; V was cut back by 2 bases and J by 6 bases. The DNA of the CDR3 is TGTGCCAGCAGCTTTGGGACAGGCTCGGGCGAGCAGTACTTC. Its protein is CASSFGTGSGEQYF.

In the case of this clone: The junction departs from germline at one end; a sequencing error may be responsible. The chain recombines TRBV5-1 with TRBJ1-1; D is unclear. Germline V lookup: CDR1 SGHRS, CDR2 YFSETQ. The CDR3 sequence is 12 residues long. The CDR3 bases are TGCGCCAGCAGCTTAGATTTTAGTGAAGATTTCTTT. This sequence encodes CASSLDFSEDFF. Full variable domain (missing parts from reference TRBV5-1 and TRBJ1-1): KAGVTQTPRYLIKTRGQQVTLSCSPISGHRSVSWYQQTPGQGLQFLFEYFSETQRNKGNFPGRFSGRQFSNSRSEMNVSTLELGDSALYLCASSLDFSEDFFGQGTRLTVV.

This chain connects TRBV6-5 to TRBJ1-2; TRBD1 aligns across 8 bases. The CDR3 has 15 amino acids. Looked up from germline, CDR1 is MNHEY and CDR2 is SVGAGI. The V gene end was trimmed by 6 bases and the J gene end by 1 base; junction bases not matched to a gene: 7. The CDR3 protein is CASSRNRGNNYGYTF. The CDR3 DNA reads TGTGCCAGCAGCAGGAACAGGGGGAATAACTATGGCTACACCTTC.

The rearrangement joins TRBV20-1 to TRBJ2-1; TRBD2 is a possible D gene (6 bases). Between the trimmed V and J ends, which lost 7 bases and 6 bases, there was a span of 10 bases. The germline V gene has CDR1 DFQATT and CDR2 SNEGSKA (reference sequence). There are 11 residues in the CDR3. CDR3 sequence (DNA): TGCAGTGTCCCGACTAGCAATGAGCAGTTCTTC. It translates to CSVPTSNEQFF.

The V and J genes are TRBV11-2 and TRBJ2-2; TRBD2 matches at 9 bases. Germline CDR1 reads SGHAT; CDR2 reads FQNNGV. Trimming removed 2 bases from V and 4 bases from J; junction bases left unmatched: 5. This CDR3 is 16 amino acids long. For the CDR3, the DNA is TGTGCCAGCAGCTTACTAGCGGGGTACGTCACCGGGGAGCTGTTTTTT. This sequence encodes CASSLLAGYVTGELFF.